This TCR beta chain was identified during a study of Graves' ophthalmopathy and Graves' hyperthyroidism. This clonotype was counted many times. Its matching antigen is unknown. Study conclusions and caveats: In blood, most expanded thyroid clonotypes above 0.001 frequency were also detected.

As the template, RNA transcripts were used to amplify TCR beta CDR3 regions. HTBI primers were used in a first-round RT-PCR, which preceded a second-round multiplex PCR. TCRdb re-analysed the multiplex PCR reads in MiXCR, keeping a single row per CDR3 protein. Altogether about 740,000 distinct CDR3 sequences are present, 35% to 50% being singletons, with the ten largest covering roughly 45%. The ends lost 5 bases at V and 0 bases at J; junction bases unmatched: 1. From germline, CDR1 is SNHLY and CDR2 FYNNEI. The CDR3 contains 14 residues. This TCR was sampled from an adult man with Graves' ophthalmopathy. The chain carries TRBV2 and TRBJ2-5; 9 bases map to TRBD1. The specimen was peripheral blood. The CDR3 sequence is CASSWDRDQETQYF. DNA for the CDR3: TGTGCCAGCAGTTGGGACAGGGACCAAGAGACCCAGTACTTC.